This T cell receptor (beta chain) stems from a study of identifying expanded T cells in peripheral blood. Findings and limits, study-wide: Differentially abundant clones: 0.95 to 1.5 between replicates, 16.4 at 2 to 3 weeks, around 20 at four. Two-week clone count variance significantly increased as total template count grew.

The CDR3 runs 17 residues. V shed 0 bases and J shed 4 bases, with 16 bases lying between them. Germline CDR1 and CDR2: LGHNA and YSLEER. Profiled with immunoSEQ multiplex PCR; TCRdb holds only in-frame clones, not every one. The table includes under 120,000 clones, approximately 90% detected once. As for this clone: As yet, its antigen is unknown.

No infections or other immune events were documented during collection. Material for sequencing was blood. The V gene is TRBV4-3, the J gene TRBJ1-5; a weak D match, TRBD1 (5 bases). The clonotype originates from a person between 18 and 75 years old in good health. CDR3 coding DNA: TGCGCCAGCAGCCAAGATGTTGTTGGGGCCAGAAATCAGCCCCAGCATTTT. Amino acids: CASSQDVVGARNQPQHF.